A selection of T cell receptor beta chains follows, all from one sample in a study of blood T cell repertoires in COVID-19. Here immunoSEQ multiplex PCR was the method, and the copy in TCRdb shows in-frame clones only, minus some. Among 87,000 or so clones listed, approximately 86% were seen once. The material sequenced was peripheral blood. The receptors shown here come from a woman aged 45-65 years with active or convalescent COVID-19. The conserved cysteine and the conserved F or W are not part of the CDR3 here.

len	v_gene	j_gene	CDR3aa
13	TRBV10-2	TRBJ2-5	ASSEGGGTQETQY
13	TRBV4-1	TRBJ1-1	ASSQDPPLNTEAF
14	TRBV19	TRBJ2-2	ASSISTSGRTGELF
11	TRBV5-4	TRBJ2-7	ASSGGQYYEQY
15	TRBV7-6	TRBJ2-7	ASSSREAGTGSYEQY
12	TRBV9	TRBJ1-1	ASSADRVRTEAF
12	TRBV12-5	TRBJ2-7	ASGGGLTAYEQY
12	TRBV5-6	TRBJ1-1	ASSFGGKNTEAF
11	TRBV19	TRBJ1-1	ASKSAGPTEAF
12	TRBV10-3	TRBJ2-3	ATTGAALTDTQY
13	TRBV2	TRBJ2-7	ASTPEAGPSYEQY
10	TRBV5-4	TRBJ2-1	ASGHRGDEQF
9	TRBV5-6	TRBJ2-5	ASSFRGIQY
10	TRBV5-5	TRBJ2-3	ASSPLLDTQY
10	TRBV12-3/TRBV12-4	TRBJ2-3	ASSLDGLAQY
10	TRBV7-9	TRBJ2-6	ASAGVKHVLT
13	TRBV2	TRBJ1-6	ASSVNRGNNSPLH
15	TRBV18	TRBJ1-4	ASSDKRGQRINEKLF
13	TRBV27	TRBJ2-7	ASTKGGQGYYEQY
11	TRBV11-2	TRBJ1-1	ASSLTGNTEAF
12	TRBV6-6	TRBJ1-2	ASSMGQGAGGYT
13	TRBV19	TRBJ2-3	ASGGLAGNTDTQY
9	TRBV25-1	TRBJ1-2	ASSVLEART
11	TRBV18	TRBJ1-1	ASSPREATEAF
13	TRBV19	TRBJ1-2	ASSPPDRAVSGYT
15	TRBV6-6	TRBJ2-2	ASSLRFKLAGTGELF
15	TRBV5-1	TRBJ2-3	ASSSRDRGQRTDTQY
13	TRBV7-6	TRBJ1-1	ASSLEAIDSPEAF